Described below is a single TCR beta chain sequence and its context. The sample originates from a study of control samples from healthy donors and cancer patients. Produced via immunoSEQ multiplex PCR; TCRdb's table is partial and in-frame only. Of about 110,000 clones listed, around four fifths are singletons. The CDR3 extends over 16 amino acids. The germline V gene has CDR1 GTSNPN and CDR2 SVGIG (reference sequence). The ends lost 7 bases at V and 0 bases at J; junction bases unmatched: 4. This chain connects TRBV30 to TRBJ2-2; 14 bases align to TRBD2. Sequencing input: blood. This receptor was taken from a man aged 18 to 30 in good health. CDR3 loop: CASGTSGGPNTGELFF. The CDR3 coding sequence is TGTGCCTCTGGGACTAGCGGGGGCCCGAACACCGGGGAGCTGTTTTTT.